This T cell receptor beta chain was captured by sequencing in a study of technical replicates of blood from a few donors. Trimming left V 3 bases short and J 4 bases short, with 11 bases between. Germline V gene sequence: CDR1 GTSNPN, CDR2 SVGIG (reference sequence). The CDR3 is 13 residues long. The data were produced by immunoSEQ multiplex PCR, yet TCRdb's version contains in-frame clones alone and is incomplete. This table holds over 85,000 clones, roughly 96% found once. This clone was detected once. This chain connects TRBV30 to TRBJ2-3; a possible D gene is TRBD2 (6 bases). Sequenced input: T cells isolated from PBMCs. This TCR was sampled from a human donor in good health. The CDR3 is CAWSRTTADTQYF. The CDR3, as DNA: TGTGCCTGGAGCCGGACTACCGCAGATACGCAGTATTTT.